A selection of T cell receptor beta chains follows, all from one sample in a study of blood T cell repertoires in COVID-19. Generated by immunoSEQ multiplex PCR, the TCRdb table keeps only in-frame clones and is missing some. Here the sample spans around 270,000 clones, 88% being singletons. Material for sequencing was peripheral blood. These receptors were collected from a man aged 55 to 70 who had recovered from COVID-19. CDR3s include the opening cysteine and the closing phenylalanine or tryptophan. The D gene is left open where the match is weak. The listing skips clone size in some rows; elsewhere it reads once, few, many or a size class.

cdr3_length j_call d_call clone_size v_call cdr3_nt cdr3_aa
14 TRBJ1-4 - - TRBV3-1/TRBV3-2 TGTGCCAGCAAGGGGTTTCGAACTAATGAAAAACTGTTTTTT CASKGFRTNEKLFF
15 TRBJ2-7 - - TRBV15 TGTGCCACCAGCAGAGTGGCCTCTGGCCGCAGGGAGCAGTACTTC CATSRVASGRREQYF
13 TRBJ2-7 - - TRBV6-5 TGTGCCAGCAGCGTGGGGAGGACTTACGAGCAGTACTTC CASSVGRTYEQYF
15 TRBJ2-2 TRBD2 once TRBV30 TGTGCCTGGAGTCTAGCGGGGGGTTACACCGGGGAGCTGTTTTTT CAWSLAGGYTGELFF
13 TRBJ1-2 - - TRBV3-1/TRBV3-2 TGTGCCAGCAGCCAAGACAGGAACTATGGCTACACCTTC CASSQDRNYGYTF
17 TRBJ1-6 - - TRBV19 TGTGCCAGTAGTATGGGAGGGCGAAGCTCCTATAATTCACCCCTCCACTTT CASSMGGRSSYNSPLHF
15 TRBJ2-3 - - TRBV21-1 TGTGCCAGCAGCAAAGCCAAGCTTGGCACAGATACGCAGTATTTT CASSKAKLGTDTQYF
13 TRBJ1-2 - once TRBV5-1 TGCGCCAGCGGGGCACAAGGGCCCTATGGCTACACCTTC CASGAQGPYGYTF
15 TRBJ2-1 TRBD2 - TRBV3-1/TRBV3-2 TGTGCCAGCAGCCACACTGCTAGCGGCTACAATGAGCAGTTCTTC CASSHTASGYNEQFF
17 TRBJ1-1 - - TRBV11-2 TGTGCCAGCAGCACTCACCGGGTCCCCGGCCGGAGCACTGAAGCTTTCTTT CASSTHRVPGRSTEAFF
13 TRBJ1-6 - - TRBV19 TGTGCCAGTAGTATCCGGGATTATTCACCCCTCCACTTT CASSIRDYSPLHF
15 TRBJ1-3 TRBD1 - TRBV5-1 TGCGCCAGCAGCTTATCGGGGACAGCTGGAAACACCATATATTTT CASSLSGTAGNTIYF
13 TRBJ1-1 TRBD1 - TRBV6-2/TRBV6-3 TGTGCCAGCAGCCCACAGGGGGCGCCGGGAGCTTTCTTT CASSPQGAPGAFF
17 TRBJ1-3 - once TRBV21-1 TGTGCCAGCAGCAACTACAGGGGGCTATTGTCCGGAAACACCATATATTTT CASSNYRGLLSGNTIYF
13 TRBJ2-1 TRBD1 - TRBV10-1 TGCGCCAGCGGAGCGACAGGGGTAGGTGAGCAGTTCTTC CASGATGVGEQFF
16 TRBJ2-7 TRBD2 - TRBV4-2 TGTGCCAGCAGCCAAGCTCCCGGCGGGGGAAACTACGAGCAGTACTTC CASSQAPGGGNYEQYF
14 TRBJ2-5 TRBD2 - TRBV2 TGTGCCAGCAGAAATAGCGGGGGGGAGGAGACCCAGTACTTC CASRNSGGEETQYF
16 TRBJ1-1 TRBD1 - TRBV5-1 TGCGCCAGCAGCTTGGCTCCAGGGGGCCTCCCTCCTGAAGCTTTCTTT CASSLAPGGLPPEAFF
15 TRBJ2-7 TRBD1 - TRBV19 TGTGCCAGTAGTCCCCGGGGACAGGGAACCTACGAGCAGTACTTC CASSPRGQGTYEQYF
14 TRBJ2-3 - - TRBV7-3 TGTGCCAGCAGCCCCCGGAACCTAGCAGATACGCAGTATTTT CASSPRNLADTQYF
16 TRBJ1-4 TRBD1 - TRBV5-8 TGTGCCAGCAGCCCGGGGACAGCAGCAACTAATGAAAAACTGTTTTTT CASSPGTAATNEKLFF
16 TRBJ2-5 TRBD1 - TRBV18 TGTGCCAGCTCAGACTGGACAGGGTTAGGACAAGAGACCCAGTACTTC CASSDWTGLGQETQYF
13 TRBJ2-5 - - TRBV11-1 TGTGCCAGCAGCTATGGACCGGGATGGGCCCAGTACTTC CASSYGPGWAQYF
12 TRBJ2-7 - - TRBV18 TGTGCCAGCTCACCCCTCGGGTTGGAGCAGTACTTC CASSPLGLEQYF
14 TRBJ1-4 - - TRBV6-5 TGTGCCAGCAGTTACCGACAGATGGGGGAAAAACTGTTTTTT CASSYRQMGEKLFF
17 TRBJ2-2 TRBD1 - TRBV19 TGTGCCAGTATCCCGGGACAGGGGTTAGGAAACACCGGGGAGCTGTTTTTT CASIPGQGLGNTGELFF
16 TRBJ2-3 TRBD2 - TRBV3-1/TRBV3-2 TGTGCCAGCAGCCAAGACATAGCGGGGGGCACAGATACGCAGTATTTT CASSQDIAGGTDTQYF
15 TRBJ1-2 TRBD1 few TRBV6-5 TGTGCCAGCAGTTATGTCCAGACAGGGAACTATGGCTACACCTTC CASSYVQTGNYGYTF
14 TRBJ1-6 - many TRBV5-4 TGTGCCAGCAGCTTGGTCACAGCCAATTCACCCCTCCACTTT CASSLVTANSPLHF
15 TRBJ1-2 TRBD1 few TRBV6-1 TGTGCCAGCAGTGAAACCGGGACAGGCCCTTATGGCTACACCTTC CASSETGTGPYGYTF
15 TRBJ2-1 TRBD1 few TRBV2 TGTGCCAGCGGGGAGGACAGGGGACCATACAATGAGCAGTTCTTC CASGEDRGPYNEQFF
15 TRBJ2-3 TRBD2 - TRBV24-1 TGTGCCACCAGTGATGCCAGCGGGGACACAGATACGCAGTATTTT CATSDASGDTDTQYF
16 TRBJ2-2 - once TRBV11-3 TGTGCCAGCAGCCTATTGGGTGGGGGCGAGACCGGGGAGCTGTTTTTT CASSLLGGGETGELFF
15 TRBJ2-1 TRBD2 once TRBV5-8 TGTGCCAGCAGCTTGTCTAGCGGGGGGGCCGATGAGCAGTTCTTC CASSLSSGGADEQFF
15 TRBJ2-2 TRBD1 few TRBV9 TGTGCCAGCAGCTCAGGGGGCCTCACCACCGGGGAGCTGTTTTTT CASSSGGLTTGELFF
15 TRBJ2-1 TRBD1 - TRBV19 TGTGCCAGTAGTCACTCGGGACAGGGTTCTAGTGAGCAGTTCTTC CASSHSGQGSSEQFF
17 TRBJ2-5 TRBD2 - TRBV12-5 TGTGCTAGTGGGCTCAGCGGCGGGGGGGCGATGCAAGAGACCCAGTACTTC CASGLSGGGAMQETQYF
14 TRBJ1-1 - - TRBV5-1 TGCGCCAGCAGCGCGGCGGGCACGAACACTGAAGCTTTCTTT CASSAAGTNTEAFF
15 TRBJ2-2 - - TRBV27 TGTGCCAGCAGTTTAAGGCCAGGGGTCACCGGGGAGCTGTTTTTT CASSLRPGVTGELFF
15 TRBJ1-5 TRBD1 - TRBV19 TGTGCCAGCAAAGAGGGGACAGGGAGAAATCAGCCCCAGCATTTT CASKEGTGRNQPQHF
15 TRBJ1-5 - - TRBV2 TGTGCCAGCAGGGCCCCGGGCGGGGAATATCAGCCCCAGCATTTT CASRAPGGEYQPQHF
15 TRBJ1-2 - - TRBV5-1 TGCGCCAGCAGCTTGGAGTGGGCGACTAACTATGGCTACACCTTC CASSLEWATNYGYTF
15 TRBJ1-3 TRBD1 - TRBV10-3 TGTGCCATCCGACAGGGTGGGATATCTGGAAACACCATATATTTT CAIRQGGISGNTIYF
14 TRBJ2-1 TRBD2 - TRBV29-1 TGCAGCCATCCCGGGGGGGGGCCAAGAAATGAGCAGTTCTTC CSHPGGGPRNEQFF
15 TRBJ1-6 - - TRBV11-2 TGTGCCAGCAGCTTGGGGGAGGCCGCCAATTCACCCCTCCACTTT CASSLGEAANSPLHF
14 TRBJ2-7 - - TRBV2 TGTGCCAGCAGTGACCCAGGGATGGCCTACGAGCAGTACTTC CASSDPGMAYEQYF
16 TRBJ2-1 - - TRBV27 TGTGCCAGCAGTTCCCGGCGAGGGGGAAACTACAATGAGCAGTTCTTC CASSSRRGGNYNEQFF
16 TRBJ1-2 TRBD1 - TRBV11-1 TGTGCCAGCAGCTTAGGACAGGGCGGTCGAGAGGATGGCTACACCTTC CASSLGQGGREDGYTF